This T cell receptor beta chain comes out of a study of T cell changes during pregnancy in multiple sclerosis. Produced via immunoSEQ multiplex PCR; TCRdb's table is partial and in-frame only. The sample has 84,000 or so clones; about 95% are singletons. The origin of this receptor is a female donor with multiple sclerosis, enrolled in a pregnancy study. The sequencing used peripheral blood, collected in the third trimester of pregnancy.

The chain's CDR3 is CASSVGAGEYNEQFF. CDR3 nucleotides: TGTGCCAGCAGCGTAGGTGCGGGGGAGTACAATGAGCAGTTCTTC. This rearrangement joins TRBV9 to TRBJ2-1; TRBD2 aligns across 7 bases. The V and J ends lost 0 bases and 4 bases, in that order; junction bases with no gene match: 4. Germline assignment: CDR1 SGDLS and CDR2 YYNGEE. The CDR3 covers 15 residues.